This is a list of T cell receptor beta chains from one sample in a study of blood T cell repertoires in COVID-19. Sequenced by immunoSEQ multiplex PCR; TCRdb stores in-frame clones only, minus some. The sample comprises about 80,000 clones, nearly 90% of which are singletons, and roughly 4.5% rests with the top ten. Sequencing input: peripheral blood. The receptors come from a woman at least 80 years old with active or convalescent COVID-19. The CDR3 runs from the conserved cysteine through the conserved F or W. A D gene is named only where the DNA matches it firmly. A clone size is listed for some rows: how often the clone was seen (once, few, many), or a class if it is expanded.

CDR3 protein: CASSPSSDEQFF
CDR3 DNA: TGTGCCAGCTCACCGAGCTCGGATGAGCAGTTCTTC
V gene: TRBV18
clone size: few
D gene: -
J gene: TRBJ2-1
CDR3 length: 12

CDR3 protein: CAWSVGGGADTQYF
CDR3 DNA: TGTGCCTGGAGTGTAGGGGGCGGCGCAGATACGCAGTATTTT
V gene: TRBV30
clone size: -
D gene: TRBD1
J gene: TRBJ2-3
CDR3 length: 14

CDR3 protein: CASSPDSGRTDTQYF
CDR3 DNA: TGCGCCAGCAGCCCGGATAGCGGACGCACAGATACGCAGTATTTT
V gene: TRBV5-1
clone size: -
D gene: -
J gene: TRBJ2-3
CDR3 length: 15

CDR3 protein: CASSYSFGTDSGNTIYF
CDR3 DNA: TGTGCCAGCAGCTACAGCTTCGGGACAGACTCTGGAAACACCATATATTTT
V gene: TRBV11-2
clone size: once
D gene: TRBD1
J gene: TRBJ1-3
CDR3 length: 17

CDR3 protein: CASNGQGIGELFF
CDR3 DNA: TGTGCCAGCAACGGACAGGGGATCGGGGAGCTGTTTTTT
V gene: TRBV11-2
clone size: -
D gene: TRBD1
J gene: TRBJ2-2
CDR3 length: 13

CDR3 protein: CASSLDRGLGNTIYF
CDR3 DNA: TGCGCCAGCAGCTTGGACAGGGGGCTTGGAAACACCATATATTTT
V gene: TRBV5-1
clone size: -
D gene: TRBD1
J gene: TRBJ1-3
CDR3 length: 15

CDR3 protein: CASSLTGTGDYNEQFF
CDR3 DNA: TGTGCCAGCAGCCTAACCGGGACAGGGGATTACAATGAGCAGTTCTTC
V gene: TRBV9
clone size: -
D gene: TRBD1
J gene: TRBJ2-1
CDR3 length: 16

CDR3 protein: CASSPTGPVRNEQFF
CDR3 DNA: TGTGCCAGCAGCCCCACAGGGCCGGTCAGGAATGAGCAGTTCTTC
V gene: TRBV7-2
clone size: few
D gene: -
J gene: TRBJ2-1
CDR3 length: 15

CDR3 protein: CASREGQGFGEQYF
CDR3 DNA: TGTGCCAGCAGGGAGGGACAGGGATTCGGCGAGCAGTACTTC
V gene: TRBV6-5
clone size: -
D gene: TRBD1
J gene: TRBJ2-7
CDR3 length: 14

CDR3 protein: CASSELGGQGEADTQYF
CDR3 DNA: TGTGCCAGCAGTGAACTAGGGGGCCAGGGGGAGGCAGATACGCAGTATTTT
V gene: TRBV25-1
clone size: -
D gene: -
J gene: TRBJ2-3
CDR3 length: 17

CDR3 protein: CASSQEGRGSFNEQFF
CDR3 DNA: TGCGCCAGCAGCCAAGAAGGCAGGGGTTCTTTCAATGAGCAGTTCTTC
V gene: TRBV4-3
clone size: -
D gene: -
J gene: TRBJ2-1
CDR3 length: 16

CDR3 protein: CASSQGDRVYNEQFF
CDR3 DNA: TGCGCCAGCAGCCAAGGCGACAGGGTTTACAATGAGCAGTTCTTC
V gene: TRBV4-1
clone size: -
D gene: TRBD1
J gene: TRBJ2-1
CDR3 length: 15

CDR3 protein: CASSPLAGGDNEQFF
CDR3 DNA: TGCGCCAGCAGCCCTCTAGCGGGAGGGGATAATGAGCAGTTCTTC
V gene: TRBV5-1
clone size: -
D gene: TRBD2
J gene: TRBJ2-1
CDR3 length: 15

CDR3 protein: CASSSQGIPYEQYF
CDR3 DNA: TGTGCCAGCAGCTCACAGGGTATCCCCTACGAGCAGTACTTC
V gene: TRBV13
clone size: -
D gene: -
J gene: TRBJ2-7
CDR3 length: 14

CDR3 protein: CASSPRDRIQETQYF
CDR3 DNA: TGTGCCAGCAGCCCCCGAGACAGAATCCAAGAGACCCAGTACTTC
V gene: TRBV9
clone size: -
D gene: -
J gene: TRBJ2-5
CDR3 length: 15

CDR3 protein: CASGLGSANNEQFF
CDR3 DNA: TGTGCTAGTGGTTTGGGTTCAGCGAACAATGAGCAGTTCTTC
V gene: TRBV12-5
clone size: once
D gene: -
J gene: TRBJ2-1
CDR3 length: 14

CDR3 protein: CASSYRAGAHNEQFF
CDR3 DNA: TGTGCCAGCAGTTATCGAGCGGGAGCGCACAATGAGCAGTTCTTC
V gene: TRBV6-5
clone size: -
D gene: TRBD2
J gene: TRBJ2-1
CDR3 length: 15

CDR3 protein: CASSGQGGFGELFF
CDR3 DNA: TGTGCCAGCAGTGGTCAGGGCGGTTTCGGGGAGCTGTTTTTT
V gene: TRBV2
clone size: once
D gene: -
J gene: TRBJ2-2
CDR3 length: 14

CDR3 protein: CASPGLAGCIAYEQYF
CDR3 DNA: TGTGCCAGTCCGGGACTAGCGGGGTGTATCGCCTACGAGCAGTACTTC
V gene: TRBV27
clone size: -
D gene: TRBD2
J gene: TRBJ2-7
CDR3 length: 16

CDR3 protein: CASSLFAAGQVPLYEQYF
CDR3 DNA: TGTGCCAGCAGTTTATTCGCCGCGGGACAGGTTCCCCTCTACGAGCAGTACTTC
V gene: TRBV28
clone size: -
D gene: TRBD1
J gene: TRBJ2-7
CDR3 length: 18

CDR3 protein: CASSPAPDRAHEQYF
CDR3 DNA: TGTGCCAGCAGTCCCGCCCCCGACAGGGCTCACGAGCAGTACTTC
V gene: TRBV6-5
clone size: -
D gene: TRBD1
J gene: TRBJ2-7
CDR3 length: 15